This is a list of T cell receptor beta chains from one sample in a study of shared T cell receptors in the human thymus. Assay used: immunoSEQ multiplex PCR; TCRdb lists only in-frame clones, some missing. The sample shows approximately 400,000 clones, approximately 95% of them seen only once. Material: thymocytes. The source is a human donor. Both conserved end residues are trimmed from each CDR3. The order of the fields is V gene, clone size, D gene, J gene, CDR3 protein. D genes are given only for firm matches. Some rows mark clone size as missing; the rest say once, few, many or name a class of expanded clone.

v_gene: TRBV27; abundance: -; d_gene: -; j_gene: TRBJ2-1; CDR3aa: ASSFYNEQF
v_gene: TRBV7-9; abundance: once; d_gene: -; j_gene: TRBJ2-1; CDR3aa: ASSPGGAGNEQF
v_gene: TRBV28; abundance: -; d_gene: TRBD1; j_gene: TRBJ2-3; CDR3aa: ASSSRDRGLDTQY
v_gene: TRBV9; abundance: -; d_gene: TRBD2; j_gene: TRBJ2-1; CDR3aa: ASSPRTSGSNEQF
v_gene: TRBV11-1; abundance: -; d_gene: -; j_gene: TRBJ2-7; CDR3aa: ASSLGSYEQY
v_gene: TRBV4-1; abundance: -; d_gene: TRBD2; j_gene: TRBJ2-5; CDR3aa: ASSQEPAGEETQY
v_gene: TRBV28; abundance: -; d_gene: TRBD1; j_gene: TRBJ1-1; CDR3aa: ASSLWFGQENTEAF
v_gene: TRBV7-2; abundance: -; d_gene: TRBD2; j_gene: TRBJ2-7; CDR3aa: ASSTGTSVSEQY
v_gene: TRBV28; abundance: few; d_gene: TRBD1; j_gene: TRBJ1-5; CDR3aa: ASSPTGVNQPQH
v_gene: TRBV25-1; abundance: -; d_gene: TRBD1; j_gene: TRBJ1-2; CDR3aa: ASSEYAGTGAGGYT
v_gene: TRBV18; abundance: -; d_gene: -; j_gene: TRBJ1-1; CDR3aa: VPPGAYTEAF
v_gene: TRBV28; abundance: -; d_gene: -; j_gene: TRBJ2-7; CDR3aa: ASLTRYEQY
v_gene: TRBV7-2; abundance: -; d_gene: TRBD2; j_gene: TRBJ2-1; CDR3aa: ASSLDPGGLYNEQF
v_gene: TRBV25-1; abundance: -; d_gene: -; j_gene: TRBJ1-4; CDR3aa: ASSDTRGRREKLF
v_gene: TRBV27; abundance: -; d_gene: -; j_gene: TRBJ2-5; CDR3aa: ASSLVSGKGKETQY
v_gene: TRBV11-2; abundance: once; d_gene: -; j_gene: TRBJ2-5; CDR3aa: ASSRRHGLYQETQY
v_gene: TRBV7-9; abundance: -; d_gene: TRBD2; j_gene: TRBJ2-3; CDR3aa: ASSFTSGRFPDTQY
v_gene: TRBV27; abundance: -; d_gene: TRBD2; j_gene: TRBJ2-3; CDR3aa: ASSLSGGGADTQY
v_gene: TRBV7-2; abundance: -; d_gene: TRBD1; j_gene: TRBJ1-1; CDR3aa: ASSLVEGATAF
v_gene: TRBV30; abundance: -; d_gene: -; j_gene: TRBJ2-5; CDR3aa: AWAAQGTQY
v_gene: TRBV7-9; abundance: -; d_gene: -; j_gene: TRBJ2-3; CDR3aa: ASSFIFRDSSTDTQY
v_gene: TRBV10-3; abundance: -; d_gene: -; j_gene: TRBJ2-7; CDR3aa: AITSIPLYEQY
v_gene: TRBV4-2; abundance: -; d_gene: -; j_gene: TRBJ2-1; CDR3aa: ASSSLPEGLANEQF
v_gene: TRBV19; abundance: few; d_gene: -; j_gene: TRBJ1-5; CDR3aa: ATGRPQPQH